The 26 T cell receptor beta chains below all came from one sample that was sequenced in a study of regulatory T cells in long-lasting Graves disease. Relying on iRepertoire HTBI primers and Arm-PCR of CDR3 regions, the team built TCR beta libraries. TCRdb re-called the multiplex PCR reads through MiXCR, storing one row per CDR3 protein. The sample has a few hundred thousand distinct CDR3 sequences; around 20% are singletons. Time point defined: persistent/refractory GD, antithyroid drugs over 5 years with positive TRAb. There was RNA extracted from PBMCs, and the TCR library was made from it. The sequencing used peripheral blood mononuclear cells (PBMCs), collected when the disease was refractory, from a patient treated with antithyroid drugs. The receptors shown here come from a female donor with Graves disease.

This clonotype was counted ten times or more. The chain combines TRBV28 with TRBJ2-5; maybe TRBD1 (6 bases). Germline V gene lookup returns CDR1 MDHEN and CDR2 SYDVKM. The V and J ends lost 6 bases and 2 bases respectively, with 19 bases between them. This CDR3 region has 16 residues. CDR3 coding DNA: TGTGCCAGCAGAATGACAGGAATGAGCTGGCAAGAGACCCAGTACTTC. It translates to CASRMTGMSWQETQYF.

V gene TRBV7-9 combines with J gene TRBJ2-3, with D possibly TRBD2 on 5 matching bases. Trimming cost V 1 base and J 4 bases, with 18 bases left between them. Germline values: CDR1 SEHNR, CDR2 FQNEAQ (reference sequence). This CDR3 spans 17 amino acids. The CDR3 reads CASSLGGSVGAADTQYF. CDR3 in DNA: TGTGCCAGCAGCTTAGGGGGTTCGGTGGGAGCCGCAGATACGCAGTATTTT.

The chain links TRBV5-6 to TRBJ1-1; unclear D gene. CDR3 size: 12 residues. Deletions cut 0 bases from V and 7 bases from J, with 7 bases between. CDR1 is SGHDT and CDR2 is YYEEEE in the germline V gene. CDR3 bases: TGTGCCAGCAGCTTGGGGTCCGGTGAAGCTTTCTTT. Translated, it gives CASSLGSGEAFF.

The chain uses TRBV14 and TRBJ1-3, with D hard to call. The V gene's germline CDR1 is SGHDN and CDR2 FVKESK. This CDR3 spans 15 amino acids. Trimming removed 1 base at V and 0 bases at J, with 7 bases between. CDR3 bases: TGTGCCAGCAGCCAAGTTGATGTCTCTGGAAACACCATATATTTT. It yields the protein CASSQVDVSGNTIYF.

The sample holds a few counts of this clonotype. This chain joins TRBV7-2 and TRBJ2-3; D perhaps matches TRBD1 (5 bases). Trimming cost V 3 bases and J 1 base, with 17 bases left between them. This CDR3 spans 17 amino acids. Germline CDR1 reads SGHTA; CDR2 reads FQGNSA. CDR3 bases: TGTGCCAGCAGCTTGGGGTGGGGCAAGGGTGGCACAGATACGCAGTATTTT. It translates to CASSLGWGKGGTDTQYF. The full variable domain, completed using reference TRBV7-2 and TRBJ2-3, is GAGVSQSPSNKVTEKGKDVELRCDPISGHTALYWYRQSLGQGLEFLIYFQGNSAPDKSGLPSDRFSAERTGGSVSTLTIQRTQQEDSAVYLCASSLGWGKGGTDTQYFGPGTRLTVL.

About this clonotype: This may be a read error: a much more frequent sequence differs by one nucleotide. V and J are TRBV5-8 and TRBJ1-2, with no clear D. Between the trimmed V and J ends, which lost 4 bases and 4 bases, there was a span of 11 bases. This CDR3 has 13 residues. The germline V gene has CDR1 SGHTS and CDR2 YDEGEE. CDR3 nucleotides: TGTGCCAGCAGCCGCGCGGAAAGCTATGGCTACACCTTC. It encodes CASSRAESYGYTF. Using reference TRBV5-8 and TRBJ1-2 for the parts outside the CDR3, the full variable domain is EAGVTQSPTHLIKTRGQQATLRCSPISGHTSVYWYQQALGLGLQFLLWYDEGEERNRGNFPPRFSGRQFPNYSSELNVNALELEDSALYLCASSRAESYGYTFGSGTRLTVV.

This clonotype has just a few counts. The chain's CDR3 is CATTSASLGGETQYF. In nucleotides, the CDR3 is TGTGCCACTACTAGCGCATCCTTGGGTGGAGAGACCCAGTACTTC. V gene TRBV19 combines with J gene TRBJ2-5, with 7 bases fitting TRBD2. The CDR3 consists of 15 residues. Germline V CDR1 and CDR2: LNHDA, SQIVND (reference sequence). V shed 10 bases, J shed 4 bases, and the junction held 15 bases outside the gene matches.

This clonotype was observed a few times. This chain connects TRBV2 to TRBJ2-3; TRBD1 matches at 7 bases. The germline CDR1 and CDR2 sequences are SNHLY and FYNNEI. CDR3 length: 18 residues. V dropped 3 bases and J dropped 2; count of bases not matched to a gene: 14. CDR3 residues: CASSDWTGWTTPTDTQYF. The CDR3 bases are TGTGCCAGCAGTGATTGGACAGGTTGGACGACGCCCACAGATACGCAGTATTTT.

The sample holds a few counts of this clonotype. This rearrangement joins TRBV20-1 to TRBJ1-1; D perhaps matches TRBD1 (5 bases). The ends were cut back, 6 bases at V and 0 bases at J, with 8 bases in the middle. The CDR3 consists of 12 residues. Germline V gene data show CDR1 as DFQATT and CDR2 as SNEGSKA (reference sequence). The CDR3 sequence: CSAGTVNTEAFF. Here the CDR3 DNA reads TGCAGTGCCGGGACCGTGAACACTGAAGCTTTCTTT.

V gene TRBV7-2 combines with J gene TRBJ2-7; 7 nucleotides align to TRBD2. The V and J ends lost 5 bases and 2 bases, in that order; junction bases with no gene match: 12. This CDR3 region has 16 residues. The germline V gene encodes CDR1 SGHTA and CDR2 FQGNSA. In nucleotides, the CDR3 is TGTGCCAGCAGCCCCACCGGGCTAGCGGACACCTACGAGCAGTACTTC. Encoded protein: CASSPTGLADTYEQYF.

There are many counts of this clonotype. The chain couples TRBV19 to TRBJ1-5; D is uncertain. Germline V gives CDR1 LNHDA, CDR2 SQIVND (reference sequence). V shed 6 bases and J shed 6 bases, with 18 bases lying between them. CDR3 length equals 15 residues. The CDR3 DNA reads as TGTGCCAGTAGCCCCGTAGCGGCAGGAAGTCAGCCCCAGCATTTT. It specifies CASSPVAAGSQPQHF.

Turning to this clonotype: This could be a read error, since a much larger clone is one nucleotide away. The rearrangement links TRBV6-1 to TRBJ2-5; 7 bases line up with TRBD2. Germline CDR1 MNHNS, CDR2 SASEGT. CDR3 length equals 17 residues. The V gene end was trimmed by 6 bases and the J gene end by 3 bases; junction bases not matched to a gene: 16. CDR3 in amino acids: CASRRERLVGGKETQYF. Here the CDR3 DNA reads TGTGCCAGCAGGCGAGAACGACTAGTGGGAGGGAAAGAGACCCAGTACTTC.

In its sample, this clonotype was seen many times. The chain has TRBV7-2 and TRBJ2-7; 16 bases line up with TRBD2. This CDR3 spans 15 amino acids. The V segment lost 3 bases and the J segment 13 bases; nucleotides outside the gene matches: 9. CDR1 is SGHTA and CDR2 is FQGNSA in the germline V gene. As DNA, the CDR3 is TGTGCCAGCAGCTTGGACGGGACTAGCGGGAGGGCCCGCTACTTC. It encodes CASSLDGTSGRARYF.

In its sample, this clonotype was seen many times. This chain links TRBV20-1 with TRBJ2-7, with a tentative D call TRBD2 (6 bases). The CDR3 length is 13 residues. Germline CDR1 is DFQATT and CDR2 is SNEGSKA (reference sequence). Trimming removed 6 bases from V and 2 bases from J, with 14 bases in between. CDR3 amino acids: CSALGGGAYEQYF. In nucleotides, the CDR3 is TGCAGTGCCCTAGGCGGAGGGGCCTACGAGCAGTACTTC.

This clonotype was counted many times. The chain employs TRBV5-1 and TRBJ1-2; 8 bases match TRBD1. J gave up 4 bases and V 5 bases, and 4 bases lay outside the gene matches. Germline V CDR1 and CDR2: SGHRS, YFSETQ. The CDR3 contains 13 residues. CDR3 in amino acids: CASRLDRAYGYTF. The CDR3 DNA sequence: TGCGCCAGCAGGCTGGACAGGGCCTATGGCTACACCTTC.

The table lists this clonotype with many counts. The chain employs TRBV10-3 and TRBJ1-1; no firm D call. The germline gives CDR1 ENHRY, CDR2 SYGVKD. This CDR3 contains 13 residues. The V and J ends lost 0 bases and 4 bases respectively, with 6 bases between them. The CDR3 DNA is TGTGCCATCAGTGAGTCACAAGGCACTGAAGCTTTCTTT. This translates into CAISESQGTEAFF.

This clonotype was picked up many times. The CDR3 DNA reads TGTGCCAGCAGCCCGGGACAGAGCAATCAGCCCCAGCATTTT. Protein: CASSPGQSNQPQHF. The chain carries TRBV18 and TRBJ1-5; 7 nucleotides align to TRBD1. With 8 bases clipped from V and 1 base from J, the junction kept 5 bases outside the gene matches. The CDR3 contains 14 residues. The V gene's germline CDR1 is KGHSH and CDR2 LQKENI.

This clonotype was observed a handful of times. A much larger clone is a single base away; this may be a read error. The CDR3 sequence: CASETAGGGYGYTF. Here the CDR3 DNA reads TGTGCCAGCGAAACGGCAGGGGGAGGCTATGGCTACACCTTC. The chain links TRBV27 to TRBJ1-2, with 7 bases matching TRBD1. V dropped 8 bases and J dropped 4; count of bases not matched to a gene: 10. CDR3 length: 14 residues. Germline CDR1 reads MNHEY; CDR2 reads SMNVEV (reference sequence).

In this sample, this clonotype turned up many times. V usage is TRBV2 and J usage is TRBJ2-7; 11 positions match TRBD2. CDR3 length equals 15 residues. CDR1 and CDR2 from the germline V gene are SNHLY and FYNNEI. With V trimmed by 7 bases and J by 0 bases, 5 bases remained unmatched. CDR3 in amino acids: CASKLAGAFSYEQYF. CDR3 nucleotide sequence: TGTGCCAGCAAACTAGCGGGAGCCTTCTCCTACGAGCAGTACTTC.

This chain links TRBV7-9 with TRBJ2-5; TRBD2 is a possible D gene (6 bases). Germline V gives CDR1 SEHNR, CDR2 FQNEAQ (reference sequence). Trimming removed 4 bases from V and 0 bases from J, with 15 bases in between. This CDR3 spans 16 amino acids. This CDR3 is CASSSLAIQYQETQYF. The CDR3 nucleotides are TGTGCCAGCAGCTCTCTAGCGATCCAGTACCAAGAGACCCAGTACTTC.

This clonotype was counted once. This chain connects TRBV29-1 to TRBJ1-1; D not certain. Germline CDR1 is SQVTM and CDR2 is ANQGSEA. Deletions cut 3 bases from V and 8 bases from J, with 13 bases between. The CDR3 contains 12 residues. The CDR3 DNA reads TGCAGCGTTGAGTCCCTGCGGCGAGAAGCTTTCTTT. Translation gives CSVESLRREAFF.

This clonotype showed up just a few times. CDR3 protein: CATGRTSGNTGELFF. CDR3 bases: TGTGCCACCGGGAGGACTAGCGGAAACACCGGGGAGCTGTTTTTT. The chain recombines TRBV24-1 with TRBJ2-2; 10 nucleotides align to TRBD2. The CDR3 consists of 15 residues. After removal of 9 bases from V and 2 bases from J, the junction contained 5 bases not matched to a gene. The germline gives CDR1 KGHDR, CDR2 SFDVKD.

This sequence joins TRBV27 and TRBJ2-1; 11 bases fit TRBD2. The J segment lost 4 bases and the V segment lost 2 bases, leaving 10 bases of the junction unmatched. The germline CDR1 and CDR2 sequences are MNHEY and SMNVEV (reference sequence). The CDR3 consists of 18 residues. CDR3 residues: CASSLRPTGTSGYNEQFF. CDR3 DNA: TGTGCCAGCAGTTTAAGGCCGACCGGGACTAGCGGATACAATGAGCAGTTCTTC.

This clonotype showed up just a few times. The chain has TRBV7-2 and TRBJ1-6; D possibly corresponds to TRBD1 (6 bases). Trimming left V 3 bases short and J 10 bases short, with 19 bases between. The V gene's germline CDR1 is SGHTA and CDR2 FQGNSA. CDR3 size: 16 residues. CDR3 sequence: CASSFTVRGAGSPLHF. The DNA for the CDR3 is TGTGCCAGCAGCTTCACTGTCCGGGGGGCAGGCTCACCCCTCCACTTT.

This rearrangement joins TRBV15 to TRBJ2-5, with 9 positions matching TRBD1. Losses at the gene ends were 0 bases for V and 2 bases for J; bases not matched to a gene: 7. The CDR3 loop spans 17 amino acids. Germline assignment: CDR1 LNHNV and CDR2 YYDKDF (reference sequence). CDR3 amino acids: CATSREPGQGMQETQYF. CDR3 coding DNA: TGTGCCACCAGCAGAGAACCGGGACAGGGAATGCAAGAGACCCAGTACTTC.

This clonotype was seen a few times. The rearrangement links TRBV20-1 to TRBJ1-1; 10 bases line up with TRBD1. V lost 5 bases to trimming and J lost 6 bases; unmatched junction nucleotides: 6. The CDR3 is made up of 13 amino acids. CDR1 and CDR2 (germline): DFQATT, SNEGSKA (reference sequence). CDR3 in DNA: TGCAGTGCTGGCGGACAGGGGGGGGCTGAAGCTTTCTTT. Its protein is CSAGGQGGAEAFF.